This entry describes one T cell receptor (beta chain). All enrollees were roughly 18 to 95 years old and from 20 to 30 US areas. Sequenced by immunoSEQ multiplex PCR; TCRdb stores in-frame clones only, minus some. The sample lists about 270,000 clones; almost 85% were seen once. These data are taken from a study of blood T cell repertoires in COVID-19. Study as a whole: Samples taken during acute and convalescent COVID-19 were collected in the United States, Italy and Spain. PBMCs, B-cell-depleted T cells, or T cells provided the cDNA or gDNA that made up the material.

The clonotype originates from a woman aged 50 to 60 with acute COVID-19. Material for sequencing was PBMCs or T cells enriched from blood (not recorded which).

The CDR3 sequence: CASSSPTRPKNIQYF. Here the CDR3 DNA reads TGTGCCAGCAGTTCCCCGACTAGACCCAAAAACATTCAGTACTTC. This chain connects TRBV6-2 or TRBV6-3 to TRBJ2-4, with D possibly matching TRBD2 (6 bases). Germline assignment: CDR1 MNHEY and CDR2 SVGEGT. This CDR3 has 15 amino acids. Trimming took off 4 bases at V and 2 bases at J, with 12 bases between the two ends.